The 11 T cell receptor beta chains reported below all come from one sample, sequenced in a study of regulatory T cells in long-lasting Graves disease. Arm-PCR of CDR3 regions and iRepertoire HTBI primers were the basis on which TCR beta libraries were built. TCRdb re-analysed the multiplex PCR reads in MiXCR, keeping a single row per CDR3 protein. The sample lists 530,000 or so distinct CDR3 sequences; about 13% were seen once. Indicated time point: newly diagnosed GD, antithyroid drugs for less than 3 months. Researchers made the TCR library from RNA that was extracted from PBMCs. These sequences were also reported in another study, on T cells in Graves' hyperthyroidism and ophthalmopathy.

The sequencing here drew on peripheral blood mononuclear cells (PBMCs), taken at new diagnosis, from a patient treated with antithyroid drugs. All receptors derive from a man aged 30-40 years with Graves disease.

This clonotype showed up many times. This chain links TRBV5-1 with TRBJ1-1, with TRBD1 identical over 8 bases. Unmatched junction bases numbered 8, after V lost 3 bases and J lost 7 bases. From germline, CDR1 is SGHRS and CDR2 YFSETQ. The CDR3 spans 14 residues. CDR3 DNA sequence: TGCGCCAGCAGCTCCATGGACAGGGCTGGTGAAGCTTTCTTT. Its protein is CASSSMDRAGEAFF.

In this sample, this clonotype turned up many times. The chain links TRBV6-2 or TRBV6-3 to TRBJ1-5, with no clear D. Deletions cut 5 bases from V and 7 bases from J, with 36 bases between. This CDR3 contains 21 residues. In germline, CDR1 is MNHEY, CDR2 SVGEGT. CDR3 in amino acids: CASSEIDGRQFSSGQTQPQHF. Here the CDR3 DNA reads TGTGCCAGCAGTGAAATCGATGGACGGCAGTTTTCGTCCGGGCAAACCCAGCCCCAGCATTTT.

This clonotype showed up just a few times. V gene TRBV9 combines with J gene TRBJ2-1; D is possibly TRBD2 (5 bases). Germline V gene lookup returns CDR1 SGDLS and CDR2 YYNGEE. This CDR3 region has 13 residues. V shed 3 bases and J shed 3 bases, with 7 bases lying between them. This CDR3 reads CASSGGDYNEQFF. CDR3 nucleotides: TGTGCCAGCAGCGGGGGAGACTACAATGAGCAGTTCTTC.

This clonotype was recorded at least ten times. This sequence joins TRBV20-1 and TRBJ1-1, with a weak D call TRBD1 (6 bases). V shed 1 base and J shed 1 base, with 13 bases lying between them. CDR1 DFQATT and CDR2 SNEGSKA come from the germline V gene (reference sequence). The CDR3 totals 15 residues. The CDR3 protein is CSARAFTGKNTEAFF. The CDR3, as DNA: TGCAGTGCTAGAGCCTTTACAGGGAAGAACACTGAAGCTTTCTTT.

This clonotype has more than one count but fewer than ten. This rearrangement joins TRBV12-3 or TRBV12-4 to TRBJ2-1; D possibly corresponds to TRBD2 (6 bases). Deletions cut 1 base from V and 8 bases from J, with 18 bases between. The CDR3 has 16 residues. CDR3 region: CASSLDGVGGFDEQFF. The CDR3 DNA sequence: TGTGCCAGCAGTTTAGATGGGGTGGGGGGATTCGATGAGCAGTTCTTC.

Regarding this clonotype: Here the CDR3 omits its conserved ending phenylalanine or tryptophan, so a read error is the likely source. J is TRBJ1-1 and V is TRBV12-3 or TRBV12-4; D may be TRBD1 (5 bases). Trimming removed 3 bases at V and 1 base at J, with 9 bases between. This CDR3 is built from 14 residues. CDR3 nucleotides: TGTGCCAGCAGTTTGGTTCAGGGGAACACTGAAGCTTTCCTT. Translation gives CASSLVQGNTEAFL.

This clonotype was seen many times. This rearrangement joins TRBV11-2 to TRBJ1-2, with 7 nucleotides matching TRBD1. The CDR3 has 14 residues. The V gene end was trimmed by 5 bases and the J gene end by 3 bases; junction bases not matched to a gene: 6. Germline V gives CDR1 SGHAT, CDR2 FQNNGV. The DNA of the CDR3 is TGTGCCAGCAGCGACGGGACAGCCTACTATGGCTACACCTTC. It encodes CASSDGTAYYGYTF.

The chain employs TRBV3-1 and TRBJ2-7; unclear D gene. The CDR3 is made up of 16 amino acids. With 0 bases removed from V and 3 bases from J, the gap between germline ends came to 15 bases. The germline V gene encodes CDR1 LGHDT and CDR2 YNNKEL (reference sequence). The chain's CDR3 is CASSQDALRAIYEQYF. The CDR3 nucleotides are TGTGCCAGCAGCCAAGATGCCCTTAGGGCTATCTACGAGCAGTACTTC.

This clonotype has at least ten counts. The chain employs TRBV5-4 and TRBJ1-5, with TRBD1 matching 8 bases. V shed 4 bases and J 5 bases; nucleotides not matched to a gene: 5. Germline V gene lookup returns CDR1 SGHNT and CDR2 YYREEE (reference sequence). The CDR3 is made up of 14 amino acids. In DNA form, the CDR3 reads TGTGCCAGCAGCAAGGACAGGGAGGATCAGCCCCAGCATTTT. Its translation: CASSKDREDQPQHF. Filled out from reference TRBV5-4 and TRBJ1-5, the complete variable domain reads ETGVTQSPTHLIKTRGQQVTLRCSSQSGHNTVSWYQQALGQGPQFIFQYYREEENGRGNFPPRFSGLQFPNYSSELNVNALELDDSALYLCASSKDREDQPQHFGDGTRLSIL.

This clonotype was detected only a few times. This chain links TRBV30 with TRBJ2-1; no clear D. Trimming removed 2 bases from V and 2 bases from J, with 16 bases in between. The length of the CDR3 is 16 residues. Germline CDR1 is GTSNPN and CDR2 is SVGIG (reference sequence). The CDR3 region is CAWSFLPPAPYNEQFF. CDR3 nucleotide sequence: TGTGCCTGGAGTTTTCTCCCCCCGGCACCCTACAATGAGCAGTTCTTC.

In its sample, this clonotype was seen many times. This chain connects TRBV6-1 to TRBJ2-3, with D tentatively TRBD1 (6 bases). The CDR3 extends over 16 amino acids. CDR1 is MNHNS and CDR2 is SASEGT in the germline V gene. V was shortened by 4 bases and J by 2 bases, with 16 bases between the two germline ends. The CDR3 sequence is CASSGGQIPSTDTQYF. The CDR3 bases are TGTGCCAGCAGTGGAGGACAGATCCCCTCCACAGATACGCAGTATTTT.